The 3 T cell receptor beta chains presented below share a single source sample, sequenced in a study of blood T cells in healthy people across ages (dated by TCRdb to between 2014 and 2016). The library was prepared using 5' RACE. Instrument on record: Illumina HiSeq 2500. A second PCR of roughly 7 to 11 cycles was performed with a sample-barcoded 5' primer and a J-beta primer mix. TCRdb handled the public reads itself, with Q25 trimming in fastp and clone calling in MiXCR, and kept productive beta chains. Each entry is one CDR3 protein sequence, shown with its most common DNA and genes. The sample table holds 1,500,000 or so distinct CDR3 sequences, of which approximately 59% were seen once. Over 6.5% of the sample belongs to the ten largest clones. The sample taken for sequencing was blood. The receptors shown here come from a man aged 18 to 30 in good health.

CDR3 sequence reads: CASSFTGTGSDYYGYTF. The CDR3 nucleotides are TGTGCCAGCAGTTTCACCGGGACAGGGTCCGATTACTATGGCTACACCTTC. The chain is built from TRBV27 and TRBJ1-2, with 9 bases that match TRBD1. Germline CDR1 is MNHEY and CDR2 is SMNVEV (reference sequence). After removal of 3 bases from V and 3 bases from J, the junction contained 11 bases not matched to a gene. This CDR3 comprises 17 residues.

In DNA, the CDR3 is TGTGCCAGCAGCCGGGCCGGCGGGTACTCCTACAATGAGCAGTTCTTC. This translates into CASSRAGGYSYNEQFF. The rearrangement joins TRBV7-9 to TRBJ2-1; TRBD2 is a possible D gene (5 bases). This CDR3 has 16 residues. Per germline, CDR1 SEHNR and CDR2 FQNEAQ (reference sequence). Trimming shortened V by 5 bases and J by 0 bases, and 14 bases separated the two germline ends.

The sample holds a few counts of this clonotype. The V gene is TRBV5-1, the J gene TRBJ2-7; D is undetermined. The CDR3 runs to 15 residues. Germline CDR1 is SGHRS and CDR2 is YFSETQ. V gave up 0 bases and J gave up 6 bases, with 16 bases separating them. The CDR3 DNA sequence: TGCGCCAGCAGCTTGGAAGGATTGGGGTACGGCGAGCAGTACTTC. Its translation: CASSLEGLGYGEQYF.